These T cell receptor beta chains were read from a single sample in a study of radiation and T cells in renal cell carcinoma. This table comes from immunoSEQ multiplex PCR, and its TCRdb copy is limited to in-frame clones, with some not included. The data contain about 130,000 clones, roughly four fifths of them singletons. The sequencing used blood, collected from a patient whose treatment included radiotherapy and nephrectomy. Receptor source: an older woman with renal cell carcinoma. Both conserved end residues are part of each CDR3. The D gene is left open where the match is weak. Clone size is shown for a subset of rows, as once, few, many or a class of expanded clone.

j_call clone_size d_call v_call cdr3_nt cdr3_aa
TRBJ2-2 few TRBD2 TRBV18 TGTGCCAGCTCACCGACTAGCGGGAACACCGGGGAGCTGTTTTTT CASSPTSGNTGELFF
TRBJ1-3 few - TRBV19 TGTGCCAGTAGGAACAGGGTTTCTGGAAACACCATATATTTT CASRNRVSGNTIYF
TRBJ2-7 - TRBD1 TRBV7-9 TGTGCCAGCAGCCCTAGACAGGGCTCCTACGAGCAGTACTTC CASSPRQGSYEQYF
TRBJ2-2 - - TRBV5-4 TGTGCCAGCAGCCCCGGAGGGGGCCGGGGCACCGGGGAGCTGTTTTTT CASSPGGGRGTGELFF
TRBJ1-2 - - TRBV15 TGTGCCACCAGCAGTCTTTCTTCTTTTGGGGGCTACACCTTC CATSSLSSFGGYTF
TRBJ1-5 - - TRBV2 TGTGCCAGCAGTGAAGGACAGGTCAATCAGCCCCAGCATTTT CASSEGQVNQPQHF
TRBJ1-5 - - TRBV7-9 TGTGCCAGCAGCTTAAGTGCGAGTCAGCCCCAGCATTTT CASSLSASQPQHF
TRBJ2-2 - - TRBV7-6 TGTGCCAGCAGCTTAGAACCGGTTCCGAGCGGGGAGCTGTTTTTT CASSLEPVPSGELFF
TRBJ2-2 few - TRBV7-7 TGTGCTAGCAGCTCGGGGAGGCTTCTGAACACCGGGGAGCTGTTTTTT CASSSGRLLNTGELFF
TRBJ2-3 once - TRBV19 TGTGCCAGTAGTATGGATCCTCAGGGTTCGCAGTATTTT CASSMDPQGSQYF
TRBJ2-7 - TRBD2 TRBV7-6 TGTGCCAGCAGCTCCGTCTTTGTGGGGGGGTCCTACGAGCAGTACTTC CASSSVFVGGSYEQYF
TRBJ1-4 - TRBD1 TRBV27 TGTGCCAGCAGGAGCACAGGGGGCGGTGAAAAACTGTTTTTT CASRSTGGGEKLFF
TRBJ2-1 - TRBD2 TRBV5-1 TGCGCCAGCAGCTCGGGCCCAATGAAGCGGGAAGACAATGAGCAGTTCTTC CASSSGPMKREDNEQFF
TRBJ1-1 - TRBD1 TRBV19 TGTGCCAGTAGTCGAGGGACAGGGGGCGGATTGAACACTGAAGCTTTCTTT CASSRGTGGGLNTEAFF
TRBJ2-7 - - TRBV23-1 TGCGCCAGCAGATCCCATTTCTACGAGCAGTACTTC CASRSHFYEQYF
TRBJ1-2 - TRBD1 TRBV2 TGTGCCAGCAGTGAAGTTTGGCCCGGGACAGTAGACTATGGCTACACCTTC CASSEVWPGTVDYGYTF
TRBJ2-3 - - TRBV2 TGTGCCAGCAGTGAACTTTTGGTCTCAGATACGCAGTATTTT CASSELLVSDTQYF
TRBJ1-5 - - TRBV27 TGTGCCAGCAGTTTAAGGGGTTGGGCCGATCAGCCCCAGCATTTT CASSLRGWADQPQHF
TRBJ1-4 - - TRBV6-1 TGTGCCAGCGGGGGGAACAGGGAGGAAAAACTGTTTTTT CASGGNREEKLFF
TRBJ2-2 - TRBD1 TRBV19 TGTGCCAGTAGTATTGAAGGGCAGGGGGCCGGGGAGCTGTTTTTT CASSIEGQGAGELFF
TRBJ1-5 few - TRBV14 TGTGCCAGCAGCCCCCCGGTGGGCAGTATTAGCAATCAGCCCCAGCATTTT CASSPPVGSISNQPQHF
TRBJ2-1 - TRBD2 TRBV14 TGTGCCAGCAGCCAAACTAGCGGTCCCAATGAGCAGTTCTTC CASSQTSGPNEQFF
TRBJ1-4 - - TRBV19 TGTGCCAGTAGTATCGGTGGAGAGATTGGTGAAAAACTGTTTTTT CASSIGGEIGEKLFF
TRBJ2-7 - - TRBV9 TGTGCCAGCAGCGTTACGGGGGACACCTACGAGCAGTACTTC CASSVTGDTYEQYF
TRBJ2-7 few TRBD1 TRBV11-3 TGTGCCAGCAGCACCGGATCCGACAGGGACGAGCAGTACTTC CASSTGSDRDEQYF
TRBJ1-2 - - TRBV25-1 TGTGCCAGCAGTTACAGGACCTCTAACTATGGCTACACCTTC CASSYRTSNYGYTF
TRBJ1-1 - - TRBV30 TGTGCCTGGAGATTTCAAGTGAACACTGAAGCTTTCTTT CAWRFQVNTEAFF
TRBJ1-2 - - TRBV7-2 TGTGCCAGCAGCTTGGGGGGGAGGTATGGCTACACCTTC CASSLGGRYGYTF
TRBJ2-7 - - TRBV5-1 TGCGCCAGCAGCTTGGGGGACAAGTACGAGCAGTACTTC CASSLGDKYEQYF
TRBJ1-5 - - TRBV9 TGTGCCAGCAGCGTAGGTGGGGCTGGGAATCAGCCCCAGCATTTT CASSVGGAGNQPQHF
TRBJ1-1 - TRBD1 TRBV5-4 TGTGCCAGCAGCCTACGACAGGGGGTGGACACTGAAGCTTTCTTT CASSLRQGVDTEAFF
TRBJ2-7 - - TRBV27 TGTGCCAGCAGTTTAGGCAGGGGCTACGAGCAGTACTTC CASSLGRGYEQYF
TRBJ2-5 - TRBD2 TRBV15 TGTGCCACCTCGAGCGGGGTCAGGGAGACCCAGTACTTC CATSSGVRETQYF
TRBJ1-2 - - TRBV6-6 TGTGCCAGCAGTTACGGGGGTGGCTACACCTTC CASSYGGGYTF
TRBJ1-5 - - TRBV5-1 TGCGCCAGCAGCTTGTTAGGGGAAGGCGGTCAGCCCCAGCATTTT CASSLLGEGGQPQHF
TRBJ1-1 - - TRBV5-8 TGTGCCAGCAGCTTAAGGTCAGGGAAGAACACTGAAGCTTTCTTT CASSLRSGKNTEAFF
TRBJ1-2 - - TRBV15 TGTGCCACCAGCAGAGGGGGAGGGTGGTCCAGTAAAAACTATGGCTACACCTTC CATSRGGGWSSKNYGYTF
TRBJ1-1 - TRBD1 TRBV6-5 TGTGCCAGCAGTTACTCAAATCAGGGGGACACTGAAGCTTTCTTT CASSYSNQGDTEAFF
TRBJ1-1 - - TRBV12-5 TGTGCTAGTGGTTTGACTCTTGGGGGTGAGACTGAAGCTTTCTTT CASGLTLGGETEAFF
TRBJ1-6 once TRBD1 TRBV27 TGTGCCAGCAGTCCAATGGGACAGCAGAATTCACCCCTCCACTTT CASSPMGQQNSPLHF
TRBJ2-7 - - TRBV29-1 TGCAGCGTTGAGGGTTCCTACGAGCAGTACTTC CSVEGSYEQYF
TRBJ1-3 - TRBD1 TRBV6-5 TGTGCCAGCAGCGTGTTCGACAGGGGCCGAAACACCATATATTTT CASSVFDRGRNTIYF
TRBJ2-6 - - TRBV2 TGTGCCAGCAGTGCTGGGTACTCTGGGGCCAACGTCCTGACTTTC CASSAGYSGANVLTF
TRBJ1-3 - - TRBV28 TGTGCCAGCAGCCACGCAGGGATCTCTGGAAACACCATATATTTT CASSHAGISGNTIYF
TRBJ2-2 - TRBD1 TRBV7-9 TGTGCCAGCAGCTCAGGGGGCGGGGAGCTGTTTTTT CASSSGGGELFF